These 13 T cell receptor beta chains originate from one sample sequenced in a study of T-cell memory formation after mild COVID-19. TCRdb reprocessed the 5' RACE reads with MiXCR, giving one entry per CDR3 protein. The sample consists of roughly 140,000 distinct CDR3 sequences, 14% of them appearing once. The sample consisted of PBMCs or a T cell subset sorted from them (not recorded which). Receptor source: an adult woman who had mild COVID-19 (a few samples of this study predate the infection). Cell type and time point are not known.

V is TRBV7-6 and J is TRBJ1-1; no reliable D call. The CDR3 loop spans 12 amino acids. The V gene lost 4 bases and the J gene lost 7 bases, with 10 bases spanning the gap. The germline gives CDR1 SGHVS, CDR2 FNYEAQ. In DNA form, the CDR3 reads TGTGCCAGCAGCTCGGTTTTGAATGAAGCTTTCTTT. Its translation is CASSSVLNEAFF.

This clonotype was counted only a few times. In DNA form, the CDR3 reads TGCGCCAGCAGCCGCACGGGGACAGGGAACCACAATGAGCAGTTCTTC. This sequence encodes CASSRTGTGNHNEQFF. The chain employs TRBV4-1 and TRBJ2-1, with TRBD1 identical over 9 bases. This CDR3 spans 16 amino acids. The germline gives CDR1 MGHRA, CDR2 YSYEKL. V dropped 4 bases and J dropped 5; count of bases not matched to a gene: 9.

The rearrangement joins TRBV2 to TRBJ2-7, with 8 bases aligning to TRBD1. The CDR3 covers 15 residues. Germline V gives CDR1 SNHLY, CDR2 FYNNEI. With 4 bases clipped from V and 3 bases from J, the junction kept 8 bases outside the gene matches. CDR3 bases: TGTGCCAGCAGTGTAACAATCGGACAGGGCTACGAGCAGTACTTC. Translating it yields CASSVTIGQGYEQYF.

This clonotype was counted between two and nine times. The V call is TRBV7-2, the J call TRBJ2-1; D not certain. V lost 5 bases, J lost 7 bases, and 12 bases lay in between. CDR1 SGHTA and CDR2 FQGNSA come from the germline V gene. This CDR3 contains 13 residues. CDR3 loop: CASSPSLGNEQFF. CDR3 in DNA: TGTGCCAGCAGCCCTAGTCTGGGGAATGAGCAGTTCTTC.

This clonotype was counted between two and nine times. The genes are TRBV20-1 and TRBJ2-5; D assignment may be TRBD1 or TRBD2 (5 bases each). Germline-derived CDR1 and CDR2 are DFQATT and SNEGSKA (reference sequence). The CDR3 extends over 12 amino acids. The V gene lost 3 bases and the J gene lost 1 base, with 6 bases spanning the gap. CDR3 coding DNA: TGCAGTGCTAGGGGGACCCAAGAGACCCAGTACTTC. It specifies CSARGTQETQYF.

This clonotype occurred a few times. The chain has TRBV7-9 and TRBJ1-2, with D possibly being TRBD1 (5 bases). The CDR3 covers 13 residues. The V end was cut by 10 bases, the J end by 0 bases, with 12 bases between. CDR1 is SEHNR, CDR2 FQNEAQ, per germline (reference sequence). As DNA, the CDR3 is TGTGCCATCAGGACACCCGCTAACTATGGCTACACCTTC. Protein sequence: CAIRTPANYGYTF.

This clonotype was detected many times. This chain joins TRBV29-1 and TRBJ2-3, with 9 bases that match TRBD2. CDR3 length equals 16 residues. Germline lookup yields CDR1 SQVTM and CDR2 ANQGSEA. The V and J ends lost 2 bases and 2 bases, in that order; junction bases with no gene match: 8. The CDR3 spells CSVEFPSGVTTDTQYF. For the CDR3, the DNA is TGCAGCGTTGAATTTCCTAGCGGGGTAACCACAGATACGCAGTATTTT.

This clonotype was counted only a few times. In DNA form, the CDR3 reads TGTGCCAGCAACGGTAGCAATCAGCCCCAGCATTTT. Protein sequence: CASNGSNQPQHF. The chain combines TRBV28 with TRBJ1-5; no reliable D call. V was cut by 7 bases and J by 0 bases, with 4 bases left in between. The germline V gene has CDR1 MDHEN and CDR2 SYDVKM. The CDR3 runs 12 residues.

The genes are TRBV7-8 and TRBJ1-5; the D is unclear. The CDR3 spans 13 residues. CDR1 is SGHVS, CDR2 FQNEAQ, per germline. Trimming shortened V by 11 bases and J by 1 base, and 12 bases separated the two germline ends. CDR3 residues: CASGLRSNQPQHF. The CDR3 region has the DNA TGTGCCTCGGGGTTAAGGAGCAATCAGCCCCAGCATTTT.

This sequence joins TRBV15 and TRBJ2-7; D could derive from TRBD1 or TRBD2 (5 bases each). CDR3 length equals 13 residues. Trimming shortened V by 5 bases and J by 6 bases, and 14 bases separated the two germline ends. Germline loops: CDR1 LNHNV, CDR2 YYDKDF (reference sequence). This CDR3 is CATSETGTGEQYF. The DNA for the CDR3 is TGTGCCACCAGCGAGACCGGGACGGGCGAGCAGTACTTC.

This clonotype came up a few times. This rearrangement joins TRBV5-1 to TRBJ2-7, with a tentative D call TRBD2 (6 bases). The germline CDR1 and CDR2 sequences are SGHRS and YFSETQ. CDR3 length equals 14 residues. Trimming stripped 4 bases from V and 3 bases from J, with 14 bases between. The CDR3 bases are TGCGCCAGCAGCCTCGGGACTGGGATCTACGAGCAGTACTTC. It yields the protein CASSLGTGIYEQYF.

This clonotype appeared a few times. This rearrangement joins TRBV12-3 or TRBV12-4 to TRBJ2-7; 16 bases map to TRBD2. This CDR3 is 18 amino acids long. The junction had 11 bases not matched to a gene; V was cut back by 5 bases and J by 4 bases. In DNA, the CDR3 is TGTGCCAGCAGTCCGGGACTAGCGGGAGGGGTGCGTAGGTACGAGCAGTACTTC. Translating it yields CASSPGLAGGVRRYEQYF.

This clonotype has just a few counts. V usage is TRBV27 and J usage is TRBJ1-1, with D unresolved. The CDR3 length is 15 residues. The germline V and J ends were trimmed by 0 bases and 0 bases, with 8 bases remaining between them. From germline, CDR1 is MNHEY and CDR2 SMNVEV (reference sequence). CDR3 sequence reads: CASSLSGIMNTEAFF. CDR3 sequence (DNA): TGTGCCAGCAGTTTATCCGGCATCATGAACACTGAAGCTTTCTTT.